These 9 T cell receptor beta chains were sequenced from one sample in a study of cytomegalovirus exposure and HLA in healthy donors. Primers: 60 Vbeta forward and 13 Jbeta reverse. The protocol was immunoSEQ multiplex PCR, while the TCRdb copy is restricted to in-frame clones and leaves out a portion. The sample table includes 60,000 to 70,000 clones. The sample consisted of PBMCs. The receptor source for this set is a man aged 30-40 years in good health and CMV-seropositive.

The chain has TRBV2 and TRBJ2-7, with a tentative D call TRBD1 (6 bases). There are 13 residues in the CDR3. Germline V gives CDR1 SNHLY, CDR2 FYNNEI. V gave up 8 bases and J gave up 3 bases, with 14 bases separating them. The CDR3 reads CASGGDGVYEQYF. The CDR3 DNA follows: TGTGCCAGCGGGGGCGATGGCGTCTACGAGCAGTACTTC.

This chain links TRBV9 with TRBJ2-1; D is ambiguous. Trimming left V 0 bases short and J 5 bases short, with 9 bases between. CDR1 is SGDLS and CDR2 is YYNGEE in the germline V gene. The CDR3 totals 14 residues. CDR3 sequence reads: CASSVEPIHNEQFF. In nucleotides, the CDR3 is TGTGCCAGCAGCGTAGAGCCGATCCACAATGAGCAGTTCTTC.

The chain links TRBV6-9 to TRBJ2-7, with 11 positions matching TRBD1. Germline V gene lookup returns CDR1 MNHGY and CDR2 SVAAGI. Trimming cost V 6 bases and J 7 bases; bases outside gene matches: 8. The CDR3 length is 14 residues. CDR3 nucleotides: TGTGCCAGCAGCCCGGACAGGGGGCAGAGAGAGCAGTACTTC. As protein: CASSPDRGQREQYF.

CDR3: CASSLGGTDYGYTF. CDR3 nucleotide sequence: TGTGCCAGCAGCTTGGGAGGGACTGACTATGGCTACACCTTC. The V call is TRBV5-4, the J call TRBJ1-2, with D maybe TRBD1 (5 bases). This CDR3 comprises 14 residues. In germline, CDR1 is SGHNT, CDR2 YYREEE (reference sequence). Trimming stripped 0 bases from V and 3 bases from J, with 9 bases between.

V is TRBV5-1 and J is TRBJ2-7, with D possibly matching TRBD1 (8 bases). V lost 3 bases to trimming and J lost 0 bases, with 16 bases between them. This CDR3 comprises 16 residues. Looked up from germline, CDR1 is SGHRS and CDR2 is YFSETQ. CDR3: CASSWGGTGSSYEQYF. The CDR3 coding sequence is TGCGCCAGCAGCTGGGGGGGGACAGGAAGCTCCTACGAGCAGTACTTC.

The V and J genes are TRBV7-9 and TRBJ2-7; tentatively, D is TRBD2 (5 bases). This CDR3 spans 16 amino acids. CDR1 is SEHNR, CDR2 FQNEAQ, per germline (reference sequence). The V end was cut by 1 base, the J end by 1 base, with 14 bases between. The CDR3, as DNA: TGTGCCAGCAGCTTAGGCGGAGGAACGACATCCTACGAGCAGTACTTC. Translation: CASSLGGGTTSYEQYF.

This sequence joins TRBV18 and TRBJ2-2; 8 nucleotides match TRBD1. Germline V gene sequence: CDR1 KGHSH, CDR2 LQKENI. Trimming removed 3 bases from V and 7 bases from J; junction bases left unmatched: 10. This CDR3 contains 16 residues. CDR3 bases: TGTGCCAGCTCACCTCAGGACAGGGCACCCAGCGGGGAGCTGTTTTTT. As protein: CASSPQDRAPSGELFF.

This chain connects TRBV7-6 to TRBJ1-1, with D possibly matching TRBD1 (5 bases). Germline V gene lookup returns CDR1 SGHVS and CDR2 FNYEAQ. Between the trimmed V and J ends, which lost 4 bases and 4 bases, there was a span of 10 bases. There are 13 residues in the CDR3. CDR3 DNA sequence: TGTGCCAGCAGCTCCAGGGAGGCCACTGAAGCTTTCTTT. This translates into CASSSREATEAFF.

The chain has TRBV2 and TRBJ2-7; 8 bases line up with TRBD2. J lost 3 bases, V lost 0 bases, and 7 bases had no gene match. There are 16 residues in the CDR3. Germline CDR1 and CDR2: SNHLY and FYNNEI. CDR3 in amino acids: CASSEAKTSGVYEQYF. The DNA for the CDR3 is TGTGCCAGCAGTGAAGCTAAAACTAGCGGCGTCTACGAGCAGTACTTC. The full variable domain, its missing parts supplied by reference TRBV2 and TRBJ2-7, is EPEVTQTPSHQVTQMGQEVILRCVPISNHLYFYWYRQILGQKVEFLVSFYNNEISEKSEIFDDQFSVERPDGSNFTLKIRSTKLEDSAMYFCASSEAKTSGVYEQYFGPGTRLTVT.